One sample yielded the 20 T cell receptor beta chains listed below, sequenced in a study of cytomegalovirus exposure and HLA in healthy donors (dated by TCRdb to about 2017). Library prep was done by the immunoSEQ multiplex PCR assay. For the multiplex PCR, a mixture combining 60 forward primers for TCR Vbeta segments and 13 reverse primers for TCR Jbeta segments was used. TCRdb re-hosts the immuneACCESS table, in-frame sequences only. Its copies lack some clones; in the studies checked, an unresolved V gene accounts for under half of them, and the cause for the rest is not known. Within this sample are approximately 280,000 clones, with approximately 90% of them counted one time only. Roughly 2% of the sample rests with the top ten. The sequencing input was PBMCs. The origin of the receptors is a young woman in good health and CMV-seronegative.

The chain has TRBV6-1 and TRBJ1-2, with no clear D. The length of the CDR3 is 16 residues. Trimming stripped 1 base from V and 6 bases from J, with 18 bases between. Germline CDR1 MNHNS, CDR2 SASEGT. The DNA of the CDR3 is TGTGCCAGCAGTGAAGTCCGGTGGTTGTCGGTGGATGGCTACACCTTC. Its translation: CASSEVRWLSVDGYTF.

The J gene is TRBJ2-3, the V gene TRBV7-2; TRBD2 might be the D (5 bases). The CDR3 length is 15 residues. Germline CDR1 SGHTA, CDR2 FQGNSA. V was shortened by 1 base and J by 6 bases, with 14 bases between the two germline ends. The CDR3 DNA sequence: TGTGCCAGCAGCTTAGTCCTCCGGGGAACTGATACGCAGTATTTT. Amino acids: CASSLVLRGTDTQYF.

Concerning this clone: Compared with germline, one end of the junction differs, possibly owing to a read error. This rearrangement joins TRBV7-9 to TRBJ1-1; D is possibly TRBD1 (5 bases). The CDR3 runs 13 residues. Germline CDR1 SEHNR, CDR2 FQNEAQ (reference sequence). This CDR3 is CSSSLGGGTEAFF. The CDR3 region has the DNA TGTTCCAGCAGCTTGGGGGGGGGCACTGAAGCTTTCTTT.

The V and J genes are TRBV6-5 and TRBJ2-5; 7 nucleotides agree with TRBD1. The J call may be incorrect, as the DNA end agrees better with TRBJ2-7. Germline CDR1 is MNHEY and CDR2 is SVGAGI. CDR3 size: 15 residues. Here the CDR3 reads CASSYSLAGGYEQYF. The CDR3 nucleotides read TGTGCCAGCAGTTACTCCCTAGCAGGGGGCTACGAGCAGTACTTC.

The chain links TRBV19 to TRBJ2-1; TRBD2 matches at 14 bases. The CDR3 covers 15 residues. CDR1 and CDR2 from the germline V gene are LNHDA and SQIVND (reference sequence). V shed 6 bases, J shed 6 bases, and the junction held 4 bases outside the gene matches. CDR3 in amino acids: CASRTSGGGSNEQFF. DNA of the CDR3: TGTGCCAGTAGGACTAGCGGGGGGGGTAGCAATGAGCAGTTCTTC.

V gene TRBV2 combines with J gene TRBJ1-2, with D maybe TRBD1 (6 bases). The ends were cut back, 7 bases at V and 4 bases at J, with 19 bases in the middle. Germline assignment: CDR1 SNHLY and CDR2 FYNNEI. The CDR3 is 15 residues long. CDR3 protein: CASTSIRTVTYGYTF. CDR3 nucleotide sequence: TGTGCCAGCACCTCGATAAGGACAGTGACCTATGGCTACACCTTC. Looking up the rest from reference TRBV2 and TRBJ1-2 gives the full variable domain: EPEVTQTPSHQVTQMGQEVILRCVPISNHLYFYWYRQILGQKVEFLVSFYNNEISEKSEIFDDQFSVERPDGSNFTLKIRSTKLEDSAMYFCASTSIRTVTYGYTFGSGTRLTVV.

The chain has TRBV5-8 and TRBJ2-7, with 7 bases matching TRBD2. The CDR3 is 13 residues long. V gave up 4 bases and J gave up 1 base; unmatched junction bases: 2. The V gene's germline CDR1 is SGHTS and CDR2 YDEGEE. CDR3 sequence reads: CASSHSGSYEQYF. The CDR3 DNA follows: TGTGCCAGCAGCCATAGCGGGTCCTACGAGCAGTACTTC.

The table lists this clone with a count of one. The J gene is TRBJ1-5, the V gene TRBV6-6; 8 bases line up with TRBD1. Unmatched junction bases numbered 4, after V lost 2 bases and J lost 7 bases. The germline gives CDR1 MNHNY, CDR2 SVGAGI (reference sequence). The CDR3 runs to 14 residues. For the CDR3, the DNA is TGTGCCAGCAGTTACCAGGGGGCAGGACAGCCCCAGCATTTT. It yields the protein CASSYQGAGQPQHF.

This CDR3 is CASSYGQGTTEAFF. CDR3 sequence (DNA): TGTGCCAGCAGTTACGGTCAGGGTACTACTGAAGCTTTCTTT. The V gene is TRBV6-5, the J gene TRBJ1-1; tentatively, D is TRBD1 (5 bases). This CDR3 has 14 amino acids. CDR1 and CDR2 from the germline V gene are MNHEY and SVGAGI. The V end was cut by 2 bases, the J end by 5 bases, with 12 bases between.

The rearrangement uses TRBV9 and TRBJ1-1; D remains ambiguous. The CDR3 contains 14 residues. Germline lookup yields CDR1 SGDLS and CDR2 YYNGEE. Trimming cost V 4 bases and J 4 bases, with 14 bases left between them. The CDR3 reads CASSSREEGTEAFF. The DNA of the CDR3 is TGTGCCAGCAGCTCGAGGGAAGAGGGCACTGAAGCTTTCTTT.

V usage is TRBV10-1 and J usage is TRBJ2-2, with 7 bases identical to TRBD1. Germline CDR1 WNHNN, CDR2 SYGVQD (reference sequence). CDR3 size: 14 residues. Unmatched junction bases numbered 2, after V lost 2 bases and J lost 5 bases. The DNA for the CDR3 is TGCGCCAGCAGTGAGGACAGGGTGACCGGGGAGCTGTTTTTT. Translating gives CASSEDRVTGELFF.

The chain uses TRBV27 and TRBJ1-2; 8 nucleotides agree with TRBD1. The CDR3 has 14 amino acids. Germline V gives CDR1 MNHEY, CDR2 SMNVEV (reference sequence). After removal of 4 bases from V and 3 bases from J, the junction contained 4 bases not matched to a gene. The chain's CDR3 is CASSSGGQDYGYTF. CDR3 bases: TGTGCCAGCAGTTCAGGGGGCCAGGACTATGGCTACACCTTC.

As regards this clone: The junction does not match germline at one end; this may be a read error. The chain uses TRBV7-7 and TRBJ2-2; the D is unclear. Germline CDR1 SSHAT, CDR2 FNYEAQ (reference sequence). The CDR3 runs 13 residues. CDR3 nucleotide sequence: TGTGCTAGCAGTCAGGCGCCCACCGGGGAGCTGTTTTTT. As protein: CASSQAPTGELFF.

The genes are TRBV7-8 and TRBJ1-6; no clear D. Trimming took 4 bases from V and 5 from J, leaving 12 bases between them. This CDR3 is 15 amino acids long. Germline assignment: CDR1 SGHVS and CDR2 FQNEAQ. This chain's CDR3 is CASSSNTENNSPLHF. CDR3 sequence (DNA): TGTGCCAGCAGCTCCAATACAGAGAATAATTCACCCCTCCACTTT.

The chain is built from TRBV5-6 and TRBJ2-3; TRBD1 matches 9 bases. Trimming at V came to 1 base and at J to 4 bases, leaving 10 bases not matched to a gene. The CDR3 loop spans 17 amino acids. CDR1 SGHDT and CDR2 YYEEEE come from the germline V gene. The CDR3 here is CASSLNIPGQGSDTQYF. CDR3 in DNA: TGTGCCAGCAGCTTGAATATCCCGGGACAGGGATCAGATACGCAGTATTTT.

The DNA for the CDR3 is TGTGCCAGCAGTGGGGACAGGGGTGATTCACCCCTCCACTTT. It specifies CASSGDRGDSPLHF. The V call is TRBV5-6, the J call TRBJ1-6; the match to TRBD1 covers 10 bases. CDR1 is SGHDT and CDR2 is YYEEEE in the germline V gene. J lost 8 bases, V lost 5 bases, and 4 bases had no gene match. This CDR3 is 14 amino acids long.

The chain carries TRBV20-1 and TRBJ1-2; 8 bases are a match to TRBD1. With 4 bases clipped from V and 8 bases from J, the junction kept 3 bases outside the gene matches. Germline V lookup: CDR1 DFQATT, CDR2 SNEGSKA (reference sequence). This CDR3 has 11 residues. In DNA form, the CDR3 reads TGCAGTGCTACAACAGGGGGAGGCTACACCTTC. Protein product: CSATTGGGYTF.

The V call is TRBV4-1, the J call TRBJ1-1; D uncertain. V lost 6 bases, J lost 1 base, and 12 bases lay in between. CDR3 length equals 14 residues. Germline V gene sequence: CDR1 MGHRA, CDR2 YSYEKL. CDR3 protein: CASRKGRENTEAFF. The CDR3 DNA sequence: TGCGCCAGCAGAAAAGGACGGGAGAACACTGAAGCTTTCTTT.

This chain links TRBV7-6 with TRBJ2-5; 7 bases align to TRBD2. The CDR3 has 13 amino acids. CDR1 SGHVS and CDR2 FNYEAQ come from the germline V gene. Trimming took 10 bases from V and 5 from J; bases not matched to a gene: 10. The CDR3, as DNA: TGTGCCATCCCGGGAGGCCTGGGGGAGACCCAGTACTTC. This codes for CAIPGGLGETQYF. Variable domain in full (rest from reference TRBV7-6 and TRBJ2-5): GAGVSQSPRYKVTKRGQDVALRCDPISGHVSLYWYRQALGQGPEFLTYFNYEAQQDKSGLPNDRFSAERPEGSISTLTIQRTEQRDSAMYRCAIPGGLGETQYFGPGTRLLVL.

The rearrangement uses TRBV7-9 and TRBJ2-3; a weak D match, TRBD1 (5 bases). Trimming stripped 5 bases from V and 9 bases from J, with 15 bases between. Looked up from germline, CDR1 is SEHNR and CDR2 is FQNEAQ (reference sequence). The length of the CDR3 is 13 residues. Here the CDR3 DNA reads TGTGCCAGCAGCCCCAATCAGGGTGAAACGCAGTATTTT. Amino acids: CASSPNQGETQYF. The whole variable domain, filled in from reference TRBV7-9 and TRBJ2-3, reads DTGVSQNPRHKITKRGQNVTFRCDPISEHNRLYWYRQTLGQGPEFLTYFQNEAQLEKSRLLSDRFSAERPKGSFSTLEIQRTEQGDSAMYLCASSPNQGETQYFGPGTRLTVL.